This T cell receptor (beta chain) was captured in a study of blood T cells in healthy people across ages. General study results and limits: Getting older went along with TCR beta diversity per million T cells dropping roughly linearly.

With a J-beta primer mix and a sample-barcoded 5' primer, a second PCR ran about 7 to 11 cycles. TCRdb redid the calling of the 5' RACE reads with MiXCR, one entry per CDR3 protein. The sample has hundreds of thousands of distinct CDR3 sequences, roughly 25% seen once. V lost 2 bases to trimming and J lost 8 bases, with 16 bases between them. The germline V gene encodes CDR1 SGHRS and CDR2 YFSETQ. This CDR3 is 14 amino acids long. Concerning this clonotype itself: Its antigen is not identified.

This sample also appeared in a second study, on T cells of mothers and their children. This second report adds: Three healthy Caucasian mothers, along with their six children, were the donors.

Sequencing was done on a sample of blood. This TCR came from a boy aged 5 to 17 in good health. The chain joins TRBV5-1 to TRBJ1-2; D remains unclear. This chain's CDR3 is CASSFGGPLEGYTF. The CDR3 nucleotides read TGCGCCAGCAGCTTTGGTGGCCCTCTGGAGGGCTACACCTTC.